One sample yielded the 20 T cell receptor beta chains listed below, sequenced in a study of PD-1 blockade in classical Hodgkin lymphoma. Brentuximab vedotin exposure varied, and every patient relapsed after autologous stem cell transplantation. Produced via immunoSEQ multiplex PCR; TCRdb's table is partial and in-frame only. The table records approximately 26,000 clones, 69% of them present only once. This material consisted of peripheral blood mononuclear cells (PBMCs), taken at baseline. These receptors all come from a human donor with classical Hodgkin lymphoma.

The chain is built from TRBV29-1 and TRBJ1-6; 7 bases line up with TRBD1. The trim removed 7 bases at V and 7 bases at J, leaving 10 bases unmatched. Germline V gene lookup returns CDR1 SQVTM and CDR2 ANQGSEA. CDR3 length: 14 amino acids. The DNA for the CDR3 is TGCAGCGCCATAACAGGGGATGTGAATTCACCCCTCCACTTT. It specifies CSAITGDVNSPLHF. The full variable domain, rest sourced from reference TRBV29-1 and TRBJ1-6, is SAVISQKPSRDICQRGTSLTIQCQVDSQVTMMFWYRQQPGQSLTLIATANQGSEATYESGFVIDKFPISRPNLTFSTLTVSNMSPEDSSIYLCSAITGDVNSPLHFGNGTRLTVT.

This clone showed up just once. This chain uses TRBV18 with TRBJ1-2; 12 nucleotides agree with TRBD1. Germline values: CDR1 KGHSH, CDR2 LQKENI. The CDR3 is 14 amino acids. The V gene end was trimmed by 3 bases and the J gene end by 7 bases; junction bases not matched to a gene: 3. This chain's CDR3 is CASSPGTGGVGYTF. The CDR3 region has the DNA TGTGCCAGCTCACCCGGGACAGGGGGCGTTGGCTACACCTTC. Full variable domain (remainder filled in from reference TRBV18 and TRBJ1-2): NAGVMQNPRHLVRRRGQEARLRCSPMKGHSHVYWYRQLPEEGLKFMVYLQKENIIDESGMPKERFSAEFPKEGPSILRIQQVVRGDSAAYFCASSPGTGGVGYTFGSGTRLTVV.

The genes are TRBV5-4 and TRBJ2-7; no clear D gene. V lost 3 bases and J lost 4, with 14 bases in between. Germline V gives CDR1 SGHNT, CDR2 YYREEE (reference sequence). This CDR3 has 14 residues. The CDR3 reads CASSWTYSGYEQYF. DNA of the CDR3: TGTGCCAGCAGCTGGACGTACTCCGGTTACGAGCAGTACTTC.

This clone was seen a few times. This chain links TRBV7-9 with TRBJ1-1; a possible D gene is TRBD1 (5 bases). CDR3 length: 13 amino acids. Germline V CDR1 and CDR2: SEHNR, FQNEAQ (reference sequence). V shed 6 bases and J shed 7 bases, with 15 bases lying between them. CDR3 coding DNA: TGTGCCAGCAGAACCGGGACGATCCTTGAAGCTTTCTTT. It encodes CASRTGTILEAFF.

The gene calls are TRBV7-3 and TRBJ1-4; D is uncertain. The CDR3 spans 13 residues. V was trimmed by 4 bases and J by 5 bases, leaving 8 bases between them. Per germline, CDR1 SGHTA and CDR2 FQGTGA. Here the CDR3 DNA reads TGTGCCAGCAGCTGGACTGGGAATGAAAAACTGTTTTTT. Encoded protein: CASSWTGNEKLFF.

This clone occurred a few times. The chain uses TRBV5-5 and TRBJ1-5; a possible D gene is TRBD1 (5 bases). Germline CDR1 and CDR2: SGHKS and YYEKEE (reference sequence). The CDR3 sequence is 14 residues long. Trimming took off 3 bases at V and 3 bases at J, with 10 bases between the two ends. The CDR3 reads CASSWQTVNQPQHF. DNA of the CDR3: TGTGCCAGCAGCTGGCAGACAGTCAATCAGCCCCAGCATTTT. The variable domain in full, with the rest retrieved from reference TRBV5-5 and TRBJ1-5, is DAGVTQSPTHLIKTRGQQVTLRCSPISGHKSVSWYQQVLGQGPQFIFQYYEKEERGRGNFPDRFSARQFPNYSSELNVNALLLGDSALYLCASSWQTVNQPQHFGDGTRLSIL.

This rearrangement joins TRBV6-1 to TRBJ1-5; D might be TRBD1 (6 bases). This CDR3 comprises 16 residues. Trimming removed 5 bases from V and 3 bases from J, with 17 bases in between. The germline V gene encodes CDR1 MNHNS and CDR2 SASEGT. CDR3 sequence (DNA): TGTGCCAGCAGTCAAGAGGAGGACAGATTCAATCAGCCCCAGCATTTT. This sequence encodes CASSQEEDRFNQPQHF.

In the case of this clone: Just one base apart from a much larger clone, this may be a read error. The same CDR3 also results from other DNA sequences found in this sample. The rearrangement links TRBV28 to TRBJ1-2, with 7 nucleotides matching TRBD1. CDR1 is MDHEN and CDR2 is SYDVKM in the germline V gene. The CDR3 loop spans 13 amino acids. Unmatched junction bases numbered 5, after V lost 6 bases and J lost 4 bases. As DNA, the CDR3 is TGTGCCAGCAGCCTCGACAGGGTCTATGGCTACACCTTC. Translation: CASSLDRVYGYTF.

For the CDR3, the DNA is TGCGCCAGCAGCCAAGAACCGGGGAGCTATGGCTACACCTTC. Translation: CASSQEPGSYGYTF. The chain uses TRBV4-1 and TRBJ1-2; D uncertain. CDR3 length: 14 amino acids. V was shortened by 0 bases and J by 4 bases, with 9 bases between the two germline ends. Germline-derived CDR1 and CDR2 are MGHRA and YSYEKL.

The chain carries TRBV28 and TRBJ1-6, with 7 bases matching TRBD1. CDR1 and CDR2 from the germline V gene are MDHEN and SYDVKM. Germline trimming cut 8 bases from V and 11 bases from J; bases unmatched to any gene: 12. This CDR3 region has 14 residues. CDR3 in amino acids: CASGKQGWFPPLHF. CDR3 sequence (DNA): TGTGCCAGCGGAAAACAGGGGTGGTTTCCACCCCTCCACTTT. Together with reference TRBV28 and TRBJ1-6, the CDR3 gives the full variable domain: DVKVTQSSRYLVKRTGEKVFLECVQDMDHENMFWYRQDPGLGLRLIYFSYDVKMKEKGDIPEGYSVSREKKERFSLILESASTNQTSMYLCASGKQGWFPPLHFGNGTRLTVT.

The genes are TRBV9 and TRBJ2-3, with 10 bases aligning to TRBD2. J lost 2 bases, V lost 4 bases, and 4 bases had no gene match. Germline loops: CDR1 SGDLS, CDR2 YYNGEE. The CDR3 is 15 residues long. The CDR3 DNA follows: TGTGCCAGCAGCCTTACTAGCGGGGTCACAGATACGCAGTATTTT. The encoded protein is CASSLTSGVTDTQYF.

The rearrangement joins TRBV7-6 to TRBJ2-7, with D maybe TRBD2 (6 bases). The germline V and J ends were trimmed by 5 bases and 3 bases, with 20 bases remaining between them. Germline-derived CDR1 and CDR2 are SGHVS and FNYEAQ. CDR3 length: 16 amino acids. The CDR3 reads CASSPKGGTEYYEQYF. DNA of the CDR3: TGTGCCAGCAGCCCTAAGGGCGGGACCGAATACTACGAGCAGTACTTC.

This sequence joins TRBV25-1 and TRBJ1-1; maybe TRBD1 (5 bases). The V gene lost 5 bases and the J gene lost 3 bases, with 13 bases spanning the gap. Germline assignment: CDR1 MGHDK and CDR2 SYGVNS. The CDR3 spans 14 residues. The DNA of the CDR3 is TGTGCCAGCAGTTTGCCCGGGGCCTACACTGAAGCTTTCTTT. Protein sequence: CASSLPGAYTEAFF.

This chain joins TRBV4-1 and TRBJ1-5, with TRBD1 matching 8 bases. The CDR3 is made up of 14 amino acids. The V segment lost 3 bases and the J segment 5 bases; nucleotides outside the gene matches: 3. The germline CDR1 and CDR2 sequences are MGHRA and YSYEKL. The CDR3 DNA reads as TGCGCCAGCAGCCAGATACAGGGGGATCAGCCCCAGCATTTT. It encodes CASSQIQGDQPQHF.

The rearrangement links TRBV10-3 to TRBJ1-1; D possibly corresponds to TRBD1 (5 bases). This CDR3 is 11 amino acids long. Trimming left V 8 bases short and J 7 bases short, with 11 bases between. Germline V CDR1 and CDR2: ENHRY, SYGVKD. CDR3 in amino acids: CAISGGDEAFF. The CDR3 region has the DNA TGTGCCATCTCGGGGGGTGATGAAGCTTTCTTT.

The CDR3 protein is CASSPRTGDRYQPQHF. The CDR3 DNA is TGTGCCAGCAGTCCCCGAACAGGGGATCGGTATCAGCCCCAGCATTTT. The chain is built from TRBV28 and TRBJ1-5; 7 bases agree with TRBD1. After removal of 5 bases from V and 5 bases from J, the junction contained 12 bases not matched to a gene. The CDR3 sequence is 16 residues long. Looked up from germline, CDR1 is MDHEN and CDR2 is SYDVKM.

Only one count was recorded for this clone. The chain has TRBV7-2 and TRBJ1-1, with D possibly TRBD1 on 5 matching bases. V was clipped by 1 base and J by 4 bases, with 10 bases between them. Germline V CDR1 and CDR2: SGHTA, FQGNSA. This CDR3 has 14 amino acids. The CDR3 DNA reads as TGTGCCAGCAGCTTAGTTTTGGGGGGCACTGAAGCTTTCTTT. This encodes CASSLVLGGTEAFF.

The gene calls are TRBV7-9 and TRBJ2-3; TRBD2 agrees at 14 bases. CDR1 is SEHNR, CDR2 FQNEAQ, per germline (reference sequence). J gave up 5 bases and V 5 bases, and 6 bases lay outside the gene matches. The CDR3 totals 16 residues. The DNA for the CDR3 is TGTGCCAGCAGCACGACTAGCGGGGGGGCTCGAGATACGCAGTATTTT. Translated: CASSTTSGGARDTQYF.

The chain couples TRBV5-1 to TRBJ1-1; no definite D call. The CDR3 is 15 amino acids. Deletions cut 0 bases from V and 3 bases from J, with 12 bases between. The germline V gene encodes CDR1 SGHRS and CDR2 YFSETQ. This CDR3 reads CASSLGYGVDTEAFF. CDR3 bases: TGCGCCAGCAGCTTGGGCTATGGGGTGGACACTGAAGCTTTCTTT.

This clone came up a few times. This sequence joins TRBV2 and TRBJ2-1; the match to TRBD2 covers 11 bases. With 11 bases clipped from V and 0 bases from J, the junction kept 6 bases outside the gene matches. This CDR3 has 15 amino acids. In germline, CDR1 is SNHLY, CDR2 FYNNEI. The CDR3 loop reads CAGRLAGNSYNEQFF. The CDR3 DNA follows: TGTGCCGGACGACTAGCGGGGAACTCCTACAATGAGCAGTTCTTC. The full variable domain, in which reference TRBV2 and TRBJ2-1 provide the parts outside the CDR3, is EPEVTQTPSHQVTQMGQEVILRCVPISNHLYFYWYRQILGQKVEFLVSFYNNEISEKSEIFDDQFSVERPDGSNFTLKIRSTKLEDSAMYFCAGRLAGNSYNEQFFGPGTRLTVL.